One sample yielded the 24 T cell receptor beta chains listed below, sequenced in a study of CD8 T cells in ankylosing spondylitis. In TCRdb, the 5' RACE reads were re-called with MiXCR into one record per CDR3 protein. This repertoire shows about 160,000 distinct CDR3 sequences, approximately 10% found once; its top ten account for over 12%. Specimen: blood, either unsorted or a sorted T cell fraction (not recorded which). All receptors derive from a female donor with ankylosing spondylitis or in good health (not recorded which).

This clonotype was seen a handful of times. The genes are TRBV13 and TRBJ1-6; TRBD1 aligns across 7 bases. In germline, CDR1 is PRHDT, CDR2 FYEKMQ (reference sequence). This CDR3 spans 14 amino acids. Trimming removed 5 bases from V and 9 bases from J; junction bases left unmatched: 7. The CDR3 coding sequence is TGTGCCAGCAGCACGGGACAGCCTGGTTCACCCCTCCACTTT. Translation gives CASSTGQPGSPLHF.

This chain uses TRBV20-1 with TRBJ2-5; 14 nucleotides match TRBD2. CDR1 DFQATT and CDR2 SNEGSKA come from the germline V gene (reference sequence). The V gene end was trimmed by 3 bases and the J gene end by 5 bases; junction bases not matched to a gene: 14. The CDR3 totals 18 residues. This CDR3 reads CSAREGEMTSGRVETQYF. The CDR3 region has the DNA TGCAGTGCTAGGGAGGGGGAAATGACTAGCGGGAGGGTCGAGACCCAGTACTTC.

This clonotype was counted a few times. V and J are TRBV9 and TRBJ2-2; 8 positions match TRBD2. Germline CDR1 SGDLS, CDR2 YYNGEE. Losses at the gene ends were 0 bases for V and 3 bases for J; bases not matched to a gene: 16. The CDR3 loop spans 20 amino acids. The chain's CDR3 is CASSVVGREAPHADTGELFF. In DNA, the CDR3 is TGTGCCAGCAGCGTAGTGGGGCGGGAGGCCCCCCACGCTGACACCGGGGAGCTGTTTTTT.

Concerning this clonotype itself: This sequence may be a read error, since a much larger clone differs from it by one base. The CDR3 loop reads CASSRTAGVEQYF. CDR3 coding DNA: TGCGCCAGCAGCCGCACGGCTGGAGTAGAGCAGTACTTC. The chain combines TRBV4-3 with TRBJ2-7; no firm D call. The CDR3 sequence is 13 residues long. Germline V gene data show CDR1 as LGHNA and CDR2 as YSLEER. V lost 4 bases to trimming and J lost 7 bases, with 14 bases between them.

This clonotype was seen a few times. V gene TRBV12-3 or TRBV12-4 combines with J gene TRBJ1-2; a weak D match, TRBD1 (6 bases). Between the trimmed V and J ends, which lost 5 bases and 2 bases, there was a span of 6 bases. This CDR3 has 12 amino acids. The CDR3 sequence is CASSTGNYGYTF. The CDR3 region has the DNA TGTGCCAGCAGTACAGGGAACTATGGCTACACCTTC.

There are a few counts of this clonotype. The chain combines TRBV27 with TRBJ2-2; no clear D. Germline values: CDR1 MNHEY, CDR2 SMNVEV (reference sequence). V was shortened by 8 bases and J by 2 bases, with 9 bases between the two germline ends. CDR3 length: 13 residues. CDR3: CASGSANTGELFF. The CDR3 region has the DNA TGTGCCAGCGGGTCGGCTAACACCGGGGAGCTGTTTTTT.

V usage is TRBV11-2 and J usage is TRBJ2-7; perhaps TRBD2 as D (7 bases). Trimming stripped 4 bases from V and 2 bases from J, with 12 bases between. Germline V gene data show CDR1 as SGHAT and CDR2 as FQNNGV. The CDR3 is 14 residues long. CDR3 sequence reads: CASSSRGAAYEQYF. In DNA form, the CDR3 reads TGTGCCAGCAGCTCACGGGGGGCCGCCTACGAGCAGTACTTC.

This chain connects TRBV7-9 to TRBJ1-1, with 9 bases that match TRBD1. The CDR3 totals 17 residues. Trimming at V came to 5 bases and at J to 0 bases, leaving 10 bases not matched to a gene. Germline values: CDR1 SEHNR, CDR2 FQNEAQ (reference sequence). This CDR3 reads CASSPRDRDIMNTEAFF. CDR3 coding DNA: TGTGCCAGCAGCCCCCGGGACAGGGACATAATGAACACTGAAGCTTTCTTT.

The V and J genes are TRBV6-1 and TRBJ1-1, with no clear D. CDR3 length equals 15 residues. From germline, CDR1 is MNHNS and CDR2 SASEGT. V was clipped by 5 bases and J by 6 bases, with 19 bases between them. In DNA form, the CDR3 reads TGTGCCAGCAGTCCCATCCGACATATTTCGGCTGAAGCTTTCTTT. Its translation: CASSPIRHISAEAFF.

CDR3 protein: CASSLYGSEQYF. CDR3 DNA: TGTGCCAGTAGCCTATACGGGAGCGAGCAGTACTTC. The chain recombines TRBV19 with TRBJ2-7, with D possibly being TRBD2 (6 bases). The CDR3 loop spans 12 amino acids. Trimming took 6 bases from V and 6 from J, leaving 12 bases between them. Germline V gene sequence: CDR1 LNHDA, CDR2 SQIVND (reference sequence). Combining the CDR3 with reference TRBV19 and TRBJ2-7 gives the whole variable domain DGGITQSPKYLFRKEGQNVTLSCEQNLNHDAMYWYRQDPGQGLRLIYYSQIVNDFQKGDIAEGYSVSREKKESFPLTVTSAQKNPTAFYLCASSLYGSEQYFGPGTRLTVT.

This clonotype was picked up many times. The junction departs from the called germline gene at one end, perhaps through a read error. The chain employs TRBV7-9 and TRBJ2-1, with unresolved D. Per the germline V gene, CDR1 is SEHNR and CDR2 is FQNEAQ (reference sequence). This CDR3 region has 12 residues. CDR3 sequence: CASSLASNEQFF. The DNA for the CDR3 is TGCGCCAGCAGCTTGGCGAGCAATGAGCAGTTCTTC.

V gene TRBV11-2 combines with J gene TRBJ2-1; the match to TRBD2 covers 13 bases. V lost 5 bases, J lost 7 bases, and 11 bases stayed unmatched. CDR1 is SGHAT and CDR2 is FQNNGV in the germline V gene. The CDR3 covers 17 residues. CDR3 protein: CASSPHRTSGSQNEQFF. The CDR3 DNA sequence: TGTGCCAGCAGCCCCCACCGGACTAGCGGGAGCCAGAATGAGCAGTTCTTC. Complete variable domain (other parts from reference TRBV11-2 and TRBJ2-1): EAGVAQSPRYKIIEKRQSVAFWCNPISGHATLYWYQQILGQGPKLLIQFQNNGVVDDSQLPKDRFSAERLKGVDSTLKIQPAKLEDSAVYLCASSPHRTSGSQNEQFFGPGTRLTVL.

The gene calls are TRBV29-1 and TRBJ2-7, with 7 bases lining up with TRBD1. The V and J ends lost 7 bases and 1 base, in that order; junction bases with no gene match: 4. Germline V gene sequence: CDR1 SQVTM, CDR2 ANQGSEA. CDR3 length: 12 residues. CDR3 protein: CSGRGPSYEQYF. The CDR3 coding sequence is TGCAGCGGAAGGGGGCCTTCCTACGAGCAGTACTTC.

In DNA, the CDR3 is TGTGCCAGCACAGAACTTTTGGTGAACACTGAAGCTTTCTTT. Amino acid sequence: CASTELLVNTEAFF. The gene calls are TRBV6-1 and TRBJ1-1; D unclear. Germline CDR1 and CDR2: MNHNS and SASEGT. CDR3 size: 14 residues. V was clipped by 7 bases and J by 0 bases, with 12 bases between them.

This clonotype came up a few times. The chain has TRBV6-6 and TRBJ2-1; D unclear. Germline CDR1 and CDR2: MNHNY and SVGAGI (reference sequence). The CDR3 extends over 12 amino acids. V dropped 2 bases and J dropped 7 bases, with 6 bases sitting between them. The CDR3 loop is CASSYVLNEQFF. For the CDR3, the DNA is TGTGCCAGCAGTTACGTCTTGAATGAGCAGTTCTTC.

There are a few counts of this clonotype. The chain has TRBV9 and TRBJ2-1, with 12 positions matching TRBD2. After removal of 3 bases from V and 3 bases from J, the junction contained 16 bases not matched to a gene. Germline V gene data show CDR1 as SGDLS and CDR2 as YYNGEE. This CDR3 comprises 20 residues. The CDR3 DNA reads as TGTGCCAGCAGCGGCCCCTCCGCCGGCCGGACTAGCGGGATCTACAATGAGCAGTTCTTC. Translation gives CASSGPSAGRTSGIYNEQFF. The full variable domain, completed using reference TRBV9 and TRBJ2-1, is DSGVTQTPKHLITATGQRVTLRCSPRSGDLSVYWYQQSLDQGLQFLIQYYNGEERAKGNILERFSAQQFPDLHSELNLSSLELGDSALYFCASSGPSAGRTSGIYNEQFFGPGTRLTVL.

V is TRBV24-1 and J is TRBJ2-2, with 8 nucleotides matching TRBD1. This CDR3 spans 13 amino acids. V lost 8 bases and J lost 5; bases outside the gene matches: 3. Germline assignment: CDR1 KGHDR and CDR2 SFDVKD. CDR3 sequence reads: CATTGTGTGELFF. Written as DNA, the CDR3 is TGTGCCACCACTGGGACAGGAACCGGGGAGCTGTTTTTT.

The rearrangement uses TRBV21-1 and TRBJ1-6. TRBV21-1 is annotated as a pseudogene. The CDR3 consists of 12 residues. CDR3 in amino acids: CADLRASLPLHF. Written as DNA, the CDR3 is TGTGCCGACCTAAGGGCTTCCTTGCCCCTCCACTTT.

This chain joins TRBV15 and TRBJ2-1, with 9 bases aligning to TRBD2. This CDR3 contains 16 residues. The V gene's germline CDR1 is LNHNV and CDR2 YYDKDF (reference sequence). Trimming cost V 3 bases and J 4 bases; bases outside gene matches: 7. As DNA, the CDR3 is TGTGCCACCAGCAGGTCTAGCGGGGCGGGGTACAATGAGCAGTTCTTC. It codes for CATSRSSGAGYNEQFF.

This clonotype appeared many times. The V call is TRBV9, the J call TRBJ2-2; no clear D gene. The CDR3 runs 14 residues. The germline V gene has CDR1 SGDLS and CDR2 YYNGEE. Trimming cost V 2 bases and J 3 bases, with 8 bases left between them. The CDR3 loop is CASSVDSYTGELFF. CDR3 coding DNA: TGTGCCAGCAGCGTCGACTCCTACACCGGGGAGCTGTTTTTT. The full variable domain, in which reference TRBV9 and TRBJ2-2 provide the parts outside the CDR3, is DSGVTQTPKHLITATGQRVTLRCSPRSGDLSVYWYQQSLDQGLQFLIQYYNGEERAKGNILERFSAQQFPDLHSELNLSSLELGDSALYFCASSVDSYTGELFFGEGSRLTVL.

The chain uses TRBV12-3 or TRBV12-4 and TRBJ2-7; the match to TRBD2 covers 13 bases. This CDR3 region has 18 residues. V gave up 11 bases and J gave up 3 bases; unmatched junction bases: 19. CDR3 in DNA: TGTGCCTTCAGTTTAGCGGGACTAGCGGGGAGGAGGTACTACGAGCAGTACTTC. Its protein is CAFSLAGLAGRRYYEQYF.

A few counts support this clonotype. The chain carries TRBV3-1 and TRBJ2-7; either TRBD1 or TRBD2 may fit D (5 bases each). The CDR3 covers 12 residues. V was pared by 6 bases and J by 7 bases, with 13 bases between. Germline assignment: CDR1 LGHDT and CDR2 YNNKEL (reference sequence). This CDR3 reads CASSGTSGEQYF. CDR3 DNA sequence: TGTGCCAGCAGTGGGACCTCTGGGGAGCAGTACTTC.

The genes are TRBV27 and TRBJ2-1; D is perhaps TRBD1 (5 bases). The V and J ends lost 5 bases and 7 bases respectively, with 12 bases between them. Germline lookup yields CDR1 MNHEY and CDR2 SMNVEV (reference sequence). This CDR3 region has 13 residues. The CDR3 nucleotides read TGTGCCAGCAGTCCCCAAGGGGTTAATGAGCAGTTCTTC. Translating gives CASSPQGVNEQFF.

This clonotype showed up many times. The V and J genes are TRBV6-1 and TRBJ1-2; no clear D gene. V lost 6 bases and J lost 8, with 19 bases in between. Germline V gene data show CDR1 as MNHNS and CDR2 as SASEGT. The CDR3 has 14 residues. The CDR3 coding sequence is TGTGCCAGCAGATCAGGCCGTAGGAACGACGGCTACACCTTC. Translated: CASRSGRRNDGYTF.